What follows are 32 T cell receptor beta chains derived from one specimen sequenced in a study of T cell responses to AZD1222 COVID-19 vaccine (dated by TCRdb to about 2021). Libraries were constructed by the immunoSEQ multiplex PCR assay. This immuneACCESS table, as held by TCRdb, lists in-frame sequences with V and J called but not all clones. Of the missing ones, under half trace to an unresolved V gene in checked studies; the others have no known cause. Here the sample has 55,000 to 90,000 clones; roughly four fifths occur a single time. The top ten constitute 5% to 6% of the sample. Interpreted using the paper, the time point label stands for: baseline before first vaccination. The starting material was peripheral blood, obtained on day 0 of AZD1222 vaccination. The receptors originated from an adult in good health.

J is TRBJ2-5 and V is TRBV7-8; TRBD2 is a possible D gene (6 bases). The CDR3 length is 14 residues. The V gene's germline CDR1 is SGHVS and CDR2 FQNEAQ. The germline V and J ends were trimmed by 6 bases and 1 base, with 12 bases remaining between them. This CDR3 reads CASSSRGAQETQYF. The DNA of the CDR3 is TGTGCCAGCAGTTCTCGCGGGGCCCAAGAGACCCAGTACTTC.

The chain joins TRBV18 to TRBJ1-6; tentatively, D is TRBD1 (5 bases). The CDR3 sequence is 15 residues long. Trimming took 4 bases from V and 6 from J, leaving 13 bases between them. CDR1 KGHSH and CDR2 LQKENI come from the germline V gene. The CDR3 DNA is TGTGCCAGCTCACAGAGTACAGGAACTAATTCACCCCTCCACTTT. Translating gives CASSQSTGTNSPLHF.

The V gene is TRBV12-5, the J gene TRBJ1-4; 10 nucleotides agree with TRBD1. The trim removed 4 bases at V and 7 bases at J, leaving 9 bases unmatched. The CDR3 loop spans 16 amino acids. Germline values: CDR1 LGHNT, CDR2 FRNRAP. The CDR3 region has the DNA TGTGCTAGTGGTTCGGGGACAGGGGTTCCGGGTGAAAAACTGTTTTTT. Translation gives CASGSGTGVPGEKLFF.

In its sample, this clone was seen a few times. The chain employs TRBV6-1 and TRBJ1-5; the D gene is possibly TRBD1 (6 bases). The CDR3 length is 15 residues. Germline-derived CDR1 and CDR2 are MNHNS and SASEGT. The V end lost 2 bases, the J end lost 7 bases, and 15 bases lay between the germline ends. CDR3 bases: TGTGCCAGCAGTGAAAACCCGGGGGCAGGACAGCCCCAGCATTTT. Protein product: CASSENPGAGQPQHF.

This clone was seen a handful of times. The genes are TRBV6-5 and TRBJ2-7, with 9 nucleotides matching TRBD2. V dropped 7 bases and J dropped 1; count of bases not matched to a gene: 5. The length of the CDR3 is 14 residues. CDR1 and CDR2 (germline): MNHEY, SVGAGI. CDR3: CASKTSGDSYEQYF. CDR3 bases: TGTGCCAGCAAGACTAGCGGAGATTCCTACGAGCAGTACTTC.

The V and J genes are TRBV7-9 and TRBJ2-3, with 8 positions matching TRBD2. This CDR3 spans 15 amino acids. CDR1 is SEHNR and CDR2 is FQNEAQ in the germline V gene (reference sequence). V lost 3 bases and J lost 2; bases outside the gene matches: 4. The CDR3 loop is CASSFLAGNTDTQYF. CDR3 nucleotides: TGTGCCAGCAGCTTCTTAGCGGGGAACACAGATACGCAGTATTTT.

V is TRBV28 and J is TRBJ2-3; D remains ambiguous. The CDR3 totals 14 residues. Germline V gene lookup returns CDR1 MDHEN and CDR2 SYDVKM. Trimming stripped 7 bases from V and 4 bases from J, with 15 bases between. The CDR3 sequence is CASTQFAMADTQYF. CDR3 nucleotide sequence: TGTGCCAGCACCCAGTTTGCTATGGCAGATACGCAGTATTTT.

This clone was seen once. V is TRBV7-9 and J is TRBJ1-5; D not resolved. Germline CDR1 and CDR2: SEHNR and FQNEAQ (reference sequence). This CDR3 is 13 amino acids long. Trimming removed 0 bases at V and 1 base at J, with 1 base between. The CDR3 DNA reads TGTGCCAGCAGCTTAGCGAGCAATCAGCCCCAGCATTTT. Protein product: CASSLASNQPQHF.

The V and J genes are TRBV11-3 and TRBJ2-1; no definite D call. V lost 4 bases and J 6 bases, leaving 10 bases between the germline ends. The CDR3 has 13 amino acids. Germline V gene sequence: CDR1 SGHNT, CDR2 YENEEA. DNA of the CDR3: TGTGCCAGCAGCTCAAGGCGGATCAATGAGCAGTTCTTC. Its translation: CASSSRRINEQFF.

This clone was observed a few times. The CDR3 sequence: CASSKAGEGNTEAFF. CDR3 coding DNA: TGTGCCAGCAGCAAAGCGGGCGAAGGGAACACTGAAGCTTTCTTT. The chain employs TRBV21-1 and TRBJ1-1; TRBD1, the D gene given by the table, was not confirmed from the DNA. TRBV21-1 is noted as a pseudogene. This CDR3 contains 15 residues.

The V call is TRBV28, the J call TRBJ1-4, with D uncertain. V lost 2 bases, J lost 2 bases, and 6 bases lay in between. Germline assignment: CDR1 MDHEN and CDR2 SYDVKM. The CDR3 contains 14 residues. This chain's CDR3 is CASSLKRTNEKLFF. Written as DNA, the CDR3 is TGTGCCAGCAGTTTAAAAAGGACTAATGAAAAACTGTTTTTT. Full variable domain (rest looked up from reference TRBV28 and TRBJ1-4): DVKVTQSSRYLVKRTGEKVFLECVQDMDHENMFWYRQDPGLGLRLIYFSYDVKMKEKGDIPEGYSVSREKKERFSLILESASTNQTSMYLCASSLKRTNEKLFFGSGTQLSVL.

The gene calls are TRBV3-1 (or the pseudogene TRBV3-2) and TRBJ2-1; TRBD2 might be the D (5 bases). CDR3 size: 14 residues. The germline V gene has CDR1 LGHDT and CDR2 YNNKEL (reference sequence). V was shortened by 0 bases and J by 6 bases, with 9 bases between the two germline ends. In DNA, the CDR3 is TGTGCCAGCAGCCAAGAGTTTCGGGGCAATGAGCAGTTCTTC. Translating it yields CASSQEFRGNEQFF.

This sequence joins TRBV7-9 and TRBJ1-2; the D is unclear. The CDR3 contains 16 residues. Between the trimmed V and J ends, which lost 0 bases and 0 bases, there was a span of 11 bases. Per germline, CDR1 SEHNR and CDR2 FQNEAQ (reference sequence). CDR3: CASSLAEGIANYGYTF. The CDR3 DNA sequence: TGTGCCAGCAGCTTAGCGGAGGGTATAGCTAACTATGGCTACACCTTC.

The genes are TRBV27 and TRBJ2-7, with TRBD1 identical over 8 bases. Germline V lookup: CDR1 MNHEY, CDR2 SMNVEV (reference sequence). The CDR3 runs to 16 residues. Trimming at V came to 6 bases and at J to 5 bases, leaving 15 bases not matched to a gene. The CDR3 bases are TGTGCCAGCAGGCTGGGGTCTGTCCAGGGGGCCGACGAGCAGTACTTC. Translated: CASRLGSVQGADEQYF.

The chain carries TRBV3-1 (or the pseudogene TRBV3-2) and TRBJ2-7; D perhaps matches TRBD2 (6 bases). V was cut by 0 bases and J by 2 bases, with 11 bases left in between. Germline-derived CDR1 and CDR2 are LGHDT and YNNKEL (reference sequence). The CDR3 runs to 15 residues. The CDR3 region is CASSQEVSGPYEQYF. CDR3 DNA sequence: TGTGCCAGCAGCCAAGAGGTGAGCGGGCCCTACGAGCAGTACTTC.

This clone was detected only once. The genes are TRBV7-3 and TRBJ2-3, with D possibly being TRBD2 (5 bases). Trimming stripped 9 bases from V and 2 bases from J, with 18 bases between. CDR3 length: 15 amino acids. The germline CDR1 and CDR2 sequences are SGHTA and FQGTGA. DNA for the CDR3: TGTGCCAGTAGTACTGGCGGGTACAACACAGATACGCAGTATTTT. This sequence encodes CASSTGGYNTDTQYF.

This clone has only a few counts. The rearrangement links TRBV19 to TRBJ2-7, with D tentatively TRBD1 (6 bases). Germline CDR1 reads LNHDA; CDR2 reads SQIVND (reference sequence). The CDR3 is 14 amino acids. Trimming removed 3 bases at V and 1 base at J, with 10 bases between. CDR3 sequence reads: CASSIQGPSYEQYF. CDR3 nucleotides: TGTGCCAGTAGTATTCAGGGGCCGTCCTACGAGCAGTACTTC. Using reference TRBV19 and TRBJ2-7 for the parts outside the CDR3, the full variable domain is DGGITQSPKYLFRKEGQNVTLSCEQNLNHDAMYWYRQDPGQGLRLIYYSQIVNDFQKGDIAEGYSVSREKKESFPLTVTSAQKNPTAFYLCASSIQGPSYEQYFGPGTRLTVT.

V and J are TRBV28 and TRBJ2-7, with TRBD1 identical over 9 bases. This CDR3 has 15 residues. The V gene end was trimmed by 6 bases and the J gene end by 0 bases; junction bases not matched to a gene: 6. The germline V gene has CDR1 MDHEN and CDR2 SYDVKM. The CDR3 region has the DNA TGTGCCAGCAGGCCTGGACAGGGGACCTCCTACGAGCAGTACTTC. Its protein product is CASRPGQGTSYEQYF. Full variable domain (missing parts from reference TRBV28 and TRBJ2-7): DVKVTQSSRYLVKRTGEKVFLECVQDMDHENMFWYRQDPGLGLRLIYFSYDVKMKEKGDIPEGYSVSREKKERFSLILESASTNQTSMYLCASRPGQGTSYEQYFGPGTRLTVT.

This chain joins TRBV16 and TRBJ2-7; D is tentatively TRBD1 or TRBD2 (5 bases each). CDR3 size: 14 residues. Germline V gene lookup returns CDR1 KGHSY and CDR2 FQNENV. V was cut by 4 bases and J by 6 bases, with 16 bases left in between. The CDR3 protein is CASSLRRGVSEQYF. CDR3 coding DNA: TGTGCCAGCAGCCTTAGAAGGGGAGTTAGCGAGCAGTACTTC.

This clone came up once. The gene calls are TRBV6-2 or TRBV6-3 and TRBJ2-2; D not resolved. Germline CDR1 reads MNHEY; CDR2 reads SVGEGT. The CDR3 covers 14 residues. With 6 bases removed from V and 3 bases from J, the gap between germline ends came to 11 bases. DNA of the CDR3: TGTGCCAGCAGCCCTTACAGAGACACCGGGGAGCTGTTTTTT. Translated, it gives CASSPYRDTGELFF.

This clone was seen a handful of times. The chain carries TRBV29-1 and TRBJ2-1; D call uncertain. The germline V and J ends were trimmed by 1 base and 4 bases, with 8 bases remaining between them. The CDR3 is 13 residues long. Germline lookup yields CDR1 SQVTM and CDR2 ANQGSEA. The CDR3 reads CSVEGPAYNEQFF. CDR3 DNA: TGCAGCGTTGAAGGGCCCGCGTACAATGAGCAGTTCTTC.

This chain uses TRBV3-1 (or the pseudogene TRBV3-2) with TRBJ2-5; a possible D gene is TRBD2 (6 bases). Germline loops: CDR1 LGHDT, CDR2 YNNKEL (reference sequence). This CDR3 has 16 amino acids. V dropped 2 bases and J dropped 3 bases, with 16 bases sitting between them. CDR3 nucleotides: TGTGCCAGCAGCCAATCGGCGGGGCCTCCCGAAGAGACCCAGTACTTC. Protein: CASSQSAGPPEETQYF.

This sequence joins TRBV5-8 and TRBJ2-5; no firm D call. V dropped 1 base and J dropped 0 bases, with 4 bases sitting between them. The length of the CDR3 is 13 residues. Germline CDR1 is SGHTS and CDR2 is YDEGEE. CDR3 nucleotides: TGTGCCAGCAGCTTGAGGGACCAAGAGACCCAGTACTTC. This encodes CASSLRDQETQYF.

J is TRBJ2-7 and V is TRBV7-9; perhaps D is TRBD1 or TRBD2 (5 bases each). In germline, CDR1 is SEHNR, CDR2 FQNEAQ (reference sequence). The ends were cut back, 1 base at V and 4 bases at J, with 14 bases in the middle. The CDR3 is 15 amino acids. The DNA of the CDR3 is TGTGCCAGCAGCTTAGGGCAGGGACCCTTTTACGAGCAGTACTTC. It translates to CASSLGQGPFYEQYF.

This rearrangement joins TRBV27 to TRBJ2-1; D unresolved. The V end was cut by 1 base, the J end by 8 bases, with 9 bases between. This CDR3 spans 13 amino acids. The germline gives CDR1 MNHEY, CDR2 SMNVEV (reference sequence). CDR3 bases: TGTGCCAGCAGTTTATTGGCCTCCCATGAGCAGTTCTTC. Translated, it gives CASSLLASHEQFF.

This chain joins TRBV6-1 and TRBJ2-5; D is uncertain. Germline CDR1 reads MNHNS; CDR2 reads SASEGT. The CDR3 is made up of 14 amino acids. V dropped 1 base and J dropped 5 bases, with 11 bases sitting between them. The CDR3 loop is CASSEVATPETQYF. The CDR3 nucleotides are TGTGCCAGCAGTGAAGTGGCGACGCCCGAGACCCAGTACTTC.

The genes are TRBV6-1 and TRBJ2-3; D is possibly TRBD2 (7 bases). V dropped 2 bases and J dropped 6 bases, with 18 bases sitting between them. Germline-derived CDR1 and CDR2 are MNHNS and SASEGT. The CDR3 consists of 16 residues. The DNA for the CDR3 is TGTGCCAGCAGTGAACGGGGGGCAGTCACACCGGATACGCAGTATTTT. Translated: CASSERGAVTPDTQYF.

V usage is TRBV6-4 and J usage is TRBJ1-5; D is possibly TRBD1 (5 bases). V was trimmed by 2 bases and J by 4 bases, leaving 6 bases between them. Germline V gene data show CDR1 as MRHNA and CDR2 as SNTAGT. The CDR3 extends over 13 amino acids. The DNA for the CDR3 is TGTGCCAGCAGTGACAAGGGGAATCAGCCCCAGCATTTT. Its protein is CASSDKGNQPQHF.

The gene calls are TRBV5-5 and TRBJ2-1; no clear D gene. The germline V gene encodes CDR1 SGHKS and CDR2 YYEKEE (reference sequence). The CDR3 covers 16 residues. Trimming stripped 1 base from V and 0 bases from J, with 11 bases between. Here the CDR3 DNA reads TGTGCCAGCAGCTTGAGTCTCGGCATCTCCTACAATGAGCAGTTCTTC. Translated: CASSLSLGISYNEQFF.

This chain uses TRBV4-1 with TRBJ1-1; D uncertain. This CDR3 is built from 17 residues. V dropped 2 bases and J dropped 0 bases, with 16 bases sitting between them. In germline, CDR1 is MGHRA, CDR2 YSYEKL. CDR3 loop: CASSQSPDLRLNTEAFF. In nucleotides, the CDR3 is TGCGCCAGCAGCCAAAGCCCCGACCTAAGATTGAACACTGAAGCTTTCTTT.

This chain connects TRBV5-1 to TRBJ1-3, with D perhaps matching TRBD1 (5 bases). The V end was cut by 0 bases, the J end by 0 bases, with 13 bases between. CDR3 length: 17 residues. Per the germline V gene, CDR1 is SGHRS and CDR2 is YFSETQ. In DNA, the CDR3 is TGCGCCAGCAGCTTGGAAGAGGGGACCTACTCTGGAAACACCATATATTTT. Amino acid sequence: CASSLEEGTYSGNTIYF. Using reference TRBV5-1 and TRBJ1-3 for the parts outside the CDR3, the full variable domain is KAGVTQTPRYLIKTRGQQVTLSCSPISGHRSVSWYQQTPGQGLQFLFEYFSETQRNKGNFPGRFSGRQFSNSRSEMNVSTLELGDSALYLCASSLEEGTYSGNTIYFGEGSWLTVV.

The chain joins TRBV6-2 or TRBV6-3 to TRBJ2-7; the D is unclear. This CDR3 has 13 residues. Germline CDR1 and CDR2: MNHEY and SVGEGT. The V end lost 5 bases, the J end lost 3 bases, and 11 bases lay between the germline ends. CDR3 in amino acids: CASSIRLNYEQYF. CDR3 bases: TGTGCCAGCAGTATCCGCCTCAACTACGAGCAGTACTTC.